This record covers a single TCR beta chain. Using unique molecular identifiers, the investigators prepared the TCRbeta library. Each CDR3 protein gets one entry after TCRdb re-called the PCR reads with MiXCR. The sample has around 600,000 distinct CDR3 sequences, about 10% seen once; the top ten hold less than 5%. The CDR3 length is 13 residues. V lost 1 base, J lost 9 bases, and 10 bases lay in between. Germline CDR1 reads SGHTA; CDR2 reads FQGNSA. The sample comes from a study of T-cell reconstitution after alpha-beta-depleted transplantation in children. The V gene is TRBV7-2, the J gene TRBJ2-1; no reliable D call. This clonotype was obtained from a human donor who donated a stem cell graft to a child with acute myeloid leukemia. Specimen: PBMCs from the stem cell graft donor, collected from the stem cell graft. CDR3 bases: TGTGCCAGCAGCTTAGAAGTAATTGCTGAGCAGTTCTTC. This sequence encodes CASSLEVIAEQFF.